The 28 T cell receptor beta chains below were found in one sample sequenced in a study of blood T cell repertoires in COVID-19. Measured with immunoSEQ multiplex PCR; TCRdb has only the in-frame clones, and not every one. The table lists fewer than 150,000 clones, 84% of them singletons, with 9.5% to 15% in the top ten. Sequencing used peripheral blood. All receptors come from a human donor in a cohort sampled during active COVID-19.

The V call is TRBV9, the J call TRBJ2-3; perhaps TRBD2 as D (5 bases). CDR3 length: 16 amino acids. With 3 bases removed from V and 5 bases from J, the gap between germline ends came to 19 bases. Per the germline V gene, CDR1 is SGDLS and CDR2 is YYNGEE. CDR3 protein: CASSGGLLAFGDTQYF. The CDR3 DNA follows: TGTGCCAGCAGCGGTGGACTCCTCGCCTTTGGAGATACGCAGTATTTT.

V is TRBV6-2 or TRBV6-3 and J is TRBJ2-1; D gene ambiguous. This CDR3 region has 13 residues. Trimming pared 2 bases from V and 8 bases from J, leaving 10 bases between. The V gene's germline CDR1 is MNHEY and CDR2 SVGEGT. The CDR3 DNA reads as TGTGCCAGCAGTTACAGCCACCCCCATGAGCAGTTCTTC. Its translation: CASSYSHPHEQFF.

J is TRBJ1-4 and V is TRBV7-2; 7 bases map to TRBD1. V shed 5 bases and J 8 bases; nucleotides not matched to a gene: 5. This CDR3 has 13 amino acids. From germline, CDR1 is SGHTA and CDR2 FQGNSA. The CDR3 DNA reads as TGTGCCAGCAGCCTGGGGACAGCAGAAAAACTGTTTTTT. This encodes CASSLGTAEKLFF.

This chain uses TRBV5-1 with TRBJ1-5, with D possibly matching TRBD1 (5 bases). The germline V and J ends were trimmed by 2 bases and 5 bases, with 11 bases remaining between them. The germline CDR1 and CDR2 sequences are SGHRS and YFSETQ. This CDR3 is 14 amino acids long. CDR3 protein: CASSLSGGDQPQHF. CDR3 coding DNA: TGCGCCAGCAGCTTATCCGGGGGTGATCAGCCCCAGCATTTT.

This clone was seen a single time. This chain connects TRBV6-6 to TRBJ2-3, with D possibly TRBD2 on 6 matching bases. Trimming took 5 bases from V and 2 from J, leaving 11 bases between them. Germline assignment: CDR1 MNHNY and CDR2 SVGAGI (reference sequence). The CDR3 totals 14 residues. The CDR3 protein is CASSNPGDTDTQYF. The CDR3 region has the DNA TGTGCCAGCAGTAACCCGGGAGACACAGATACGCAGTATTTT.

This clone was detected only a few times. The rearrangement uses TRBV18 and TRBJ1-3; D not resolved. Germline lookup yields CDR1 KGHSH and CDR2 LQKENI. Trimming pared 1 base from V and 0 bases from J, leaving 4 bases between. The CDR3 is 14 amino acids. The CDR3 DNA is TGTGCCAGCTCACCACAGAGCTCTGGAAACACCATATATTTT. Its translation is CASSPQSSGNTIYF. Full variable domain (rest looked up from reference TRBV18 and TRBJ1-3): NAGVMQNPRHLVRRRGQEARLRCSPMKGHSHVYWYRQLPEEGLKFMVYLQKENIIDESGMPKERFSAEFPKEGPSILRIQQVVRGDSAAYFCASSPQSSGNTIYFGEGSWLTVV.

This chain links TRBV4-1 with TRBJ2-5; D may be TRBD2 (5 bases). The CDR3 runs to 17 residues. CDR1 and CDR2 from the germline V gene are MGHRA and YSYEKL. V lost 0 bases and J 0 bases, leaving 14 bases between the germline ends. CDR3 region: CASSQDLRARDQETQYF. In nucleotides, the CDR3 is TGCGCCAGCAGCCAAGATCTGAGGGCTAGGGACCAAGAGACCCAGTACTTC.

The table lists this clone with a few counts. The rearrangement uses TRBV5-1 and TRBJ2-1; TRBD2 agrees at 9 bases. With 3 bases clipped from V and 5 bases from J, the junction kept 6 bases outside the gene matches. The germline CDR1 and CDR2 sequences are SGHRS and YFSETQ. The CDR3 covers 15 residues. This CDR3 is CASSSGLAADNEQFF. In DNA, the CDR3 is TGCGCCAGCAGCTCGGGACTAGCTGCGGACAATGAGCAGTTCTTC.

This clone was seen only a few times. The chain carries TRBV4-1 and TRBJ2-7; D might be TRBD2 (6 bases). The CDR3 loop spans 15 amino acids. V was clipped by 0 bases and J by 2 bases, with 11 bases between them. The germline gives CDR1 MGHRA, CDR2 YSYEKL. For the CDR3, the DNA is TGCGCCAGCAGCCAAGATCAGAGACTAGCCTACGAGCAGTACTTC. This codes for CASSQDQRLAYEQYF.

There are a few counts of this clone. The genes are TRBV10-1 and TRBJ1-2; no clear D gene. This CDR3 comprises 14 residues. Trimming shortened V by 4 bases and J by 4 bases, and 13 bases separated the two germline ends. CDR1 is WNHNN and CDR2 is SYGVQD in the germline V gene (reference sequence). CDR3 DNA: TGCGCCAGCAGTGTATTTCAGGAAATCTATGGCTACACCTTC. Translation gives CASSVFQEIYGYTF.

The rearrangement links TRBV18 to TRBJ2-3; TRBD2 agrees at 8 bases. The CDR3 consists of 16 residues. V gave up 4 bases and J gave up 2 bases; unmatched junction bases: 8. CDR1 and CDR2 (germline): KGHSH, LQKENI. The CDR3 nucleotides read TGTGCCAGCTCACGGACCGGCGGGGGGAACACAGATACGCAGTATTTT. Its protein product is CASSRTGGGNTDTQYF.

V usage is TRBV29-1 and J usage is TRBJ2-1, with 9 bases aligning to TRBD1. Germline V gives CDR1 SQVTM, CDR2 ANQGSEA. V lost 4 bases, J lost 5 bases, and 9 bases stayed unmatched. This CDR3 has 15 amino acids. The CDR3 reads CSVVGGTGLNNEQFF. The DNA for the CDR3 is TGCAGCGTTGTGGGAGGGACAGGGCTGAACAATGAGCAGTTCTTC.

The chain links TRBV6-2 or TRBV6-3 to TRBJ2-1; 10 bases fit TRBD2. The CDR3 is made up of 16 amino acids. J was trimmed by 7 bases and V by 1 base; bases with no gene match: 7. CDR1 MNHEY and CDR2 SVGEGT come from the germline V gene. The DNA of the CDR3 is TGTGCCAGCAGTTACTTCAGCGGGGGGGCGGGAAATGAGCAGTTCTTC. As protein: CASSYFSGGAGNEQFF.

V and J are TRBV5-8 and TRBJ2-1; TRBD2 is a possible D gene (6 bases). Germline CDR1 is SGHTS and CDR2 is YDEGEE. The ends were cut back, 3 bases at V and 9 bases at J, with 7 bases in the middle. The CDR3 has 11 residues. Here the CDR3 reads CASSWRGEQFF. The CDR3 DNA is TGTGCCAGCAGCTGGAGGGGTGAGCAGTTCTTC.

In its sample, this clone was seen a few times. The chain is built from TRBV30 and TRBJ1-5; a weak D match, TRBD1 (6 bases). Trimming removed 2 bases at V and 7 bases at J, with 12 bases between. The CDR3 has 13 residues. Germline assignment: CDR1 GTSNPN and CDR2 SVGIG (reference sequence). The CDR3 DNA follows: TGTGCCTGGAGTCAGGGTGGGGGCCAGCCCCAGCATTTT. Translated, it gives CAWSQGGGQPQHF. Complete variable domain (other parts from reference TRBV30 and TRBJ1-5): SQTIHQWPATLVQPVGSPLSLECTVEGTSNPNLYWYRQAAGRGLQLLFYSVGIGQISSEVPQNLSASRPQDRQFILSSKKLLLSDSGFYLCAWSQGGGQPQHFGDGTRLSIL.

Only one count was recorded for this clone. The V gene is TRBV30, the J gene TRBJ1-2, with 7 bases aligning to TRBD1. This CDR3 region has 12 residues. V lost 4 bases and J lost 8; bases outside the gene matches: 7. Germline loops: CDR1 GTSNPN, CDR2 SVGIG (reference sequence). The CDR3 loop reads CAWTTGAGGYTF. The CDR3 DNA reads as TGTGCCTGGACTACAGGGGCGGGGGGCTACACCTTC.

The genes are TRBV3-1 (or the pseudogene TRBV3-2) and TRBJ1-2; the match to TRBD1 covers 8 bases. Germline assignment: CDR1 LGHDT and CDR2 YNNKEL (reference sequence). The junction had 8 bases not matched to a gene; V was cut back by 3 bases and J by 8 bases. The CDR3 spans 14 residues. CDR3 region: CASSHRDRLSGYTF. The CDR3 nucleotides are TGTGCCAGCAGCCACCGGGACAGGTTATCGGGCTACACCTTC.

J is TRBJ2-7 and V is TRBV25-1, with no clear D. V was shortened by 5 bases and J by 2 bases, with 7 bases between the two germline ends. The germline CDR1 and CDR2 sequences are MGHDK and SYGVNS. This CDR3 is 12 amino acids long. The DNA for the CDR3 is TGTGCCAGCAGTTTCAATGCCTACGAGCAGTACTTC. Protein: CASSFNAYEQYF.

Remarks on this clone: Additional DNA sequences in this sample encode the identical CDR3. This sequence joins TRBV20-1 and TRBJ2-7, with TRBD1 as a possible D gene (5 bases). The CDR3 has 11 residues. Germline CDR1 and CDR2: DFQATT and SNEGSKA (reference sequence). V was cut by 4 bases and J by 5 bases, with 9 bases left in between. In nucleotides, the CDR3 is TGCAGTGCTAAGCAGGGTAACGAGCAGTACTTC. This encodes CSAKQGNEQYF.

This chain joins TRBV3-1 (or the pseudogene TRBV3-2) and TRBJ1-1, with 7 bases identical to TRBD1. The CDR3 runs 13 residues. Germline V gene lookup returns CDR1 LGHDT and CDR2 YNNKEL (reference sequence). The ends lost 2 bases at V and 10 bases at J; junction bases unmatched: 7. This CDR3 is CASSQSSGGRAFF. The CDR3 bases are TGTGCCAGCAGCCAATCCTCAGGGGGGAGAGCTTTCTTT.

This clone was counted between two and nine times. The J gene is TRBJ2-7, the V gene TRBV7-9; TRBD2 matches at 8 bases. Unmatched junction bases numbered 6, after V lost 5 bases and J lost 0 bases. Germline CDR1 reads SEHNR; CDR2 reads FQNEAQ (reference sequence). This CDR3 region has 15 residues. The CDR3 region is CASSLGSGSSYEQYF. CDR3 in DNA: TGTGCCAGCAGCCTGGGGAGCGGGAGCTCCTACGAGCAGTACTTC.

The V and J genes are TRBV7-2 and TRBJ1-4, with TRBD1 as a possible D gene (6 bases). This CDR3 region has 14 residues. CDR1 is SGHTA, CDR2 FQGNSA, per germline. V was pared by 3 bases and J by 13 bases, with 18 bases between. CDR3 region: CASSLGHSRQRLFF. CDR3 in DNA: TGTGCCAGCAGCTTGGGACACTCACGACAGCGACTGTTTTTT.

This chain's CDR3 is CASSQTGLEDEQYF. The CDR3, as DNA: TGCGCCAGCAGCCAAACGGGACTAGAAGACGAGCAGTACTTC. The chain joins TRBV4-1 to TRBJ2-7, with 8 nucleotides matching TRBD2. V shed 2 bases and J 5 bases; nucleotides not matched to a gene: 5. The CDR3 has 14 residues. CDR1 and CDR2 from the germline V gene are MGHRA and YSYEKL.

This chain uses TRBV11-3 with TRBJ2-5, with TRBD1 identical over 10 bases. V shed 3 bases, J shed 3 bases, and the junction held 4 bases outside the gene matches. This CDR3 is built from 15 residues. Germline CDR1 is SGHNT and CDR2 is YENEEA. The CDR3 nucleotides are TGTGCCAGCAGCTTGGGACAGGGGAGTGAAGAGACCCAGTACTTC. Translation: CASSLGQGSEETQYF. The full variable domain, in which reference TRBV11-3 and TRBJ2-5 provide the parts outside the CDR3, is EAGVVQSPRYKIIEKKQPVAFWCNPISGHNTLYWYLQNLGQGPELLIRYENEEAVDDSQLPKDRFSAERLKGVDSTLKIQPAELGDSAVYLCASSLGQGSEETQYFGPGTRLLVL.

The chain joins TRBV5-6 to TRBJ2-3; D is possibly TRBD2 (7 bases). V gave up 3 bases and J gave up 2 bases, with 13 bases separating them. CDR1 is SGHDT and CDR2 is YYEEEE in the germline V gene. CDR3 length: 15 amino acids. The chain's CDR3 is CASSWGRGFTDTQYF. CDR3 nucleotides: TGTGCCAGCAGCTGGGGGCGGGGGTTCACAGATACGCAGTATTTT.

The chain employs TRBV19 and TRBJ1-1; D unclear. V was clipped by 3 bases and J by 1 base, with 3 bases between them. The CDR3 runs to 12 residues. The germline V gene encodes CDR1 LNHDA and CDR2 SQIVND (reference sequence). The CDR3 DNA is TGTGCCAGTAGTATCGGGAACACTGAAGCTTTCTTT. This gives the protein CASSIGNTEAFF.

The chain couples TRBV20-1 to TRBJ2-7; no reliable D call. CDR1 and CDR2 (germline): DFQATT, SNEGSKA (reference sequence). The CDR3 contains 12 residues. V lost 3 bases and J lost 5, with 11 bases in between. The CDR3 region has the DNA TGCAGTGCTAGTCGAGAGATGAACGAGCAGTACTTC. Protein product: CSASREMNEQYF.

The chain combines TRBV27 with TRBJ2-3, with a tentative D call TRBD2 (7 bases). This CDR3 is 15 amino acids long. V gave up 2 bases and J gave up 5 bases, with 14 bases separating them. The germline gives CDR1 MNHEY, CDR2 SMNVEV (reference sequence). The CDR3 DNA follows: TGTGCCAGCAGTTTAATACGGGGGGCTCGAGATACGCAGTATTTT. Protein product: CASSLIRGARDTQYF.